A selection of T cell receptor beta chains follows, all from one sample in a study of shared clonotypes between healthy human individuals. Produced via immunoSEQ multiplex PCR; TCRdb's table is partial and in-frame only. The data show about 1.5 million clones, with nearly 99% seen just once and roughly 0.42% held by the top ten. The source material was naive CD4+ T cells sorted from blood. The receptors here all came from a man aged 25-40 years in good health. Both conserved end residues are trimmed from each CDR3. A D gene is named only where the DNA matches it firmly. A row's size may be missing; if present it is once, few, many or a size class.

clone size	D gene	V gene	CDR3 length	CDR3 protein
NA	NA	TRBV7-9	17	ASSLARGGSRVNYNEQF
NA	NA	TRBV29-1	13	SVEDRKLVYNEQF
NA	TRBD2	TRBV6-5	13	ASRGGQMGADTQY
NA	TRBD1	TRBV28	14	ASSSWGQGFNQPQH
NA	TRBD2	TRBV29-1	12	SVGLRLAGVEQF
NA	NA	TRBV9	9	ASSSKYEQY
NA	TRBD2	TRBV9	14	ASSPRPTSGTDTQY
NA	NA	TRBV7-9	13	ASSFGQVRDYGYT
NA	NA	TRBV2	11	ASRLRNTGELF
NA	TRBD2	TRBV29-1	15	SVTKKPAGGVTDTQY
NA	NA	TRBV2	13	ASTGGYLAKNIQY
once	NA	TRBV28	9	ASTNSYEQY
NA	TRBD1	TRBV27	14	ASKQRRDRGLHGYT
NA	TRBD2	TRBV28	11	AIEAGGWNTQY
NA	NA	TRBV9	11	ASSVEYYNEQF
NA	NA	TRBV28	15	ASSLFADRFGNQPQH
NA	TRBD1	TRBV11-2	13	ASSLGGQGAGELF
NA	TRBD1	TRBV9	15	ASSVGSTGGTTGELF
NA	NA	TRBV5-1	14	ASSLRVSGQNTEAF
NA	NA	TRBV29-1	11	SVRMLLNSEAF
NA	TRBD2	TRBV5-4	11	ASSERDTDTQY
NA	TRBD1	TRBV5-1	13	ASSLVSGTVDEQY
NA	TRBD1	TRBV6-5	10	ASSVGTEVQY
once	TRBD1	TRBV28	14	ASSRTGLSSGNTIY
NA	TRBD2	TRBV5-1	14	ASSFSPGGSTDTQY
NA	NA	TRBV19	9	ASSGNTEAF
NA	TRBD1	TRBV7-2	15	ASSSRTGGAKNEKLF
once	NA	TRBV30	11	AWSSRRDTEAF
NA	TRBD2	TRBV15	15	ATSRDIGTSGTYEQY
NA	NA	TRBV9	13	ASSVEVGLNYGYT
NA	NA	TRBV6-5	13	ASSYPAGGTYGYT
NA	NA	TRBV5-4	13	ASSWAPRDKETQY
NA	NA	TRBV7-9	12	ASSVNRVSGELF
NA	NA	TRBV4-3	12	ASSQARGPYEQY
NA	NA	TRBV6-1	11	ASSVQKNTEAF
NA	NA	TRBV9	14	ASSVIADKNTGELF
NA	NA	TRBV5-1	11	ASSLGAKIEQY
NA	NA	TRBV9	13	ASSPRVSLDTEAF
NA	TRBD2	TRBV9	12	ASSVAGRDGTQY
NA	TRBD2	TRBV5-6	13	ASRLIAGAYNEQF